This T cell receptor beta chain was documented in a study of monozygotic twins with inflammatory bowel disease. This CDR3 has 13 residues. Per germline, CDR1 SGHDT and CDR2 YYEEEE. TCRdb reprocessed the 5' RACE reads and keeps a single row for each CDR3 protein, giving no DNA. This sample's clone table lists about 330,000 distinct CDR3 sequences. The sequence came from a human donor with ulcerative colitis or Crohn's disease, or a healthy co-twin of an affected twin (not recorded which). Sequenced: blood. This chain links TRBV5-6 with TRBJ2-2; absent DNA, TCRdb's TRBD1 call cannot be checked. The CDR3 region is CASSYRRTGELFF.